One and the same sample provided the 10 T cell receptor beta chains below, sequenced in a study of CD8+CD57+ T cells in acquired aplastic anemia (dated 2018 in TCRdb). The patients picked for sequencing were ones in whom flow cytometry had shown an expansion of CD8+CD57+ cells. Data came from an Illumina HiSeq 2000. Genomic DNA served as template for TCR beta VDJ combination and CDR3 sequence profiling. TCRdb trimmed public reads at Q25 via fastp, called clones via MiXCR and kept in-frame beta chains. Records with the same CDR3 protein are collapsed into one entry carrying the most frequent genes and DNA. Within this sample are 100,000 to 150,000 distinct CDR3 sequences, with about two fifths of them counted one time only. Jointly, the top ten make up roughly 2.7% of the sample. The source material was sorted CD4+, CD8+, or CD8+CD57+ T cells (not recorded which) from PBMCs. The receptors originated from a human donor with aplastic anemia.

The genes are TRBV2 and TRBJ1-1, with D unresolved. Germline CDR1 SNHLY, CDR2 FYNNEI. V dropped 4 bases and J dropped 1 base, with 10 bases sitting between them. CDR3 length equals 14 residues. The CDR3 here is CASSVIQENTEAFF. CDR3 DNA: TGTGCCAGCAGTGTAATCCAGGAGAACACTGAAGCTTTCTTT. The complete variable domain, with remaining parts taken from reference TRBV2 and TRBJ1-1, reads EPEVTQTPSHQVTQMGQEVILRCVPISNHLYFYWYRQILGQKVEFLVSFYNNEISEKSEIFDDQFSVERPDGSNFTLKIRSTKLEDSAMYFCASSVIQENTEAFFGQGTRLTVV.

This clonotype was seen repeatedly, ten times or more. The chain has TRBV28 and TRBJ2-7, with 7 bases fitting TRBD2. Trimming removed 9 bases from V and 2 bases from J; junction bases left unmatched: 4. The CDR3 contains 12 residues. Germline V gives CDR1 MDHEN, CDR2 SYDVKM. The CDR3 nucleotides are TGTGCCAGTGGGGGGGGGACCTACGAGCAGTACTTC. Its translation is CASGGGTYEQYF.

The chain joins TRBV2 to TRBJ2-7; D not resolved. CDR3 size: 14 residues. Germline V lookup: CDR1 SNHLY, CDR2 FYNNEI. CDR3 in DNA: TGCGCCAGCAGTTACTCTTCGCGCTCCTACGAGCAGTACGTC. It translates to CASSYSSRSYEQYV.

This clonotype was detected ten times or more. The CDR3: CTTGQGAQQETQYF. The CDR3 region has the DNA TGCACCACAGGGCAGGGGGCTCAGCAAGAGACCCAGTACTTC. The V gene is TRBV20-1, the J gene TRBJ2-5; TRBD1 aligns across 8 bases. CDR1 DFQATT and CDR2 SNEGSKA come from the germline V gene (reference sequence). There are 14 residues in the CDR3.

This clonotype came up many times. The chain carries TRBV6-1 and TRBJ1-2; D unclear. The V end was cut by 6 bases, the J end by 1 base, with 9 bases between. CDR3 size: 13 residues. Looked up from germline, CDR1 is MNHNS and CDR2 is SASEGT. This CDR3 reads CASRSDLNYGYTF. CDR3 DNA sequence: TGTGCCAGCAGATCGGATCTTAACTATGGCTACACCTTC.

Regarding this clonotype: A much larger clone differs by one base, so this may be a read error. It is likely a read error, because the conserved phenylalanine at the end of the CDR3 is missing. The chain recombines TRBV3-1 with TRBJ1-2, with 8 bases lining up with TRBD1. CDR3 length: 14 residues. After removal of 1 base from V and 8 bases from J, the junction contained 6 bases not matched to a gene. The germline V gene encodes CDR1 LGHDT and CDR2 YNNKEL (reference sequence). The CDR3 reads CASSQVGQGDGYTL. CDR3 DNA sequence: TGTGCCAGCAGCCAAGTTGGACAGGGAGACGGCTACACCCTC.

This chain joins TRBV9 and TRBJ1-2, with 8 nucleotides matching TRBD1. J was trimmed by 8 bases and V by 0 bases; bases with no gene match: 6. The CDR3 sequence is 14 residues long. Per germline, CDR1 SGDLS and CDR2 YYNGEE. The CDR3 reads CASSVADRAVGYTF. In nucleotides, the CDR3 is TGTGCCAGCAGCGTAGCGGACAGGGCGGTGGGCTACACCTTC.

V is TRBV28 and J is TRBJ2-7; TRBD2 aligns across 7 bases. This CDR3 contains 14 residues. J lost 5 bases, V lost 4 bases, and 8 bases had no gene match. Germline V gene sequence: CDR1 MDHEN, CDR2 SYDVKM. CDR3: CASSWGGRIHEQYF. The CDR3 DNA follows: TGTGCCAGCAGTTGGGGAGGGAGAATCCACGAGCAGTACTTC.

This clonotype was observed a handful of times. The V and J genes are TRBV6-1 and TRBJ2-3; perhaps TRBD2 as D (7 bases). The V end lost 7 bases, the J end lost 1 base, and 12 bases lay between the germline ends. The CDR3 is made up of 14 amino acids. Germline CDR1 is MNHNS and CDR2 is SASEGT. In DNA form, the CDR3 reads TGTGCCAGCAATCGCGGGGGCGGCACAGATACGCAGTATTTT. Its protein is CASNRGGGTDTQYF.

The rearrangement joins TRBV20-1 to TRBJ2-3; D is perhaps TRBD2 (6 bases). CDR1 and CDR2 (germline): DFQATT, SNEGSKA (reference sequence). V was cut by 6 bases and J by 3 bases, with 16 bases left in between. This CDR3 comprises 14 residues. CDR3 amino acids: CSARMQGGTDTQYF. For the CDR3, the DNA is TGCAGTGCCCGGATGCAGGGAGGTACAGATACGCAGTATTTT.